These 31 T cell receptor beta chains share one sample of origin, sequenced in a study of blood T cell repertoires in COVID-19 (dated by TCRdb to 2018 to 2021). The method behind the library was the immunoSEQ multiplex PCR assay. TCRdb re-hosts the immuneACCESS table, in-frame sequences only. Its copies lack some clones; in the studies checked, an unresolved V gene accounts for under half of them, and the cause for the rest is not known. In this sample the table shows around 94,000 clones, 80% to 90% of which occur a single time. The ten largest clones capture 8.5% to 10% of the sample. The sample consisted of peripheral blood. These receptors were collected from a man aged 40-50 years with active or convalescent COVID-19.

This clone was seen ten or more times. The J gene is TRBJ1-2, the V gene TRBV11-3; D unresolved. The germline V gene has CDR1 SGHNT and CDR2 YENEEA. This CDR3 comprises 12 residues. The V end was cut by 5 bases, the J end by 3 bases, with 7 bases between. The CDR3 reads CASSLIDYGYTF. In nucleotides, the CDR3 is TGTGCCAGCAGCCTAATAGACTATGGCTACACCTTC.

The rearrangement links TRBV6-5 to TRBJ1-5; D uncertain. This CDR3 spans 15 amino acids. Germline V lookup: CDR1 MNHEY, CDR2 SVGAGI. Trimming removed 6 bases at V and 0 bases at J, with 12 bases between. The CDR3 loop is CASRGRLDSNQPQHF. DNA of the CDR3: TGTGCCAGCAGAGGCAGGCTGGATAGCAATCAGCCCCAGCATTTT.

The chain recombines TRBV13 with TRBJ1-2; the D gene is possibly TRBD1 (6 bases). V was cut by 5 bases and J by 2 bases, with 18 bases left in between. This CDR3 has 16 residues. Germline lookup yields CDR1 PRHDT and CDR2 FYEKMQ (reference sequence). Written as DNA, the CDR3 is TGTGCCAGCAGCAACCCCCCGGCAGGGGAAAACTATGGCTACACCTTC. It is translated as CASSNPPAGENYGYTF.

DNA of the CDR3: TGTGCCAGTATGGAAGAAGGCAGACTTAATCAGCCCCAGCATTTT. This encodes CASMEEGRLNQPQHF. J is TRBJ1-5 and V is TRBV19; no definite D call. Germline V lookup: CDR1 LNHDA, CDR2 SQIVND (reference sequence). V gave up 7 bases and J gave up 4 bases, with 17 bases separating them. The CDR3 runs to 15 residues.

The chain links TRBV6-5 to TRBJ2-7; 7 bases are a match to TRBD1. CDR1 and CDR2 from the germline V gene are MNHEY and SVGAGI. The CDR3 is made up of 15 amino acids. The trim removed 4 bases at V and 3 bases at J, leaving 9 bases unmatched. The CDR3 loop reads CASSLRQGALYEQYF. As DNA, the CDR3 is TGTGCCAGCAGTTTACGACAGGGCGCCCTCTACGAGCAGTACTTC.

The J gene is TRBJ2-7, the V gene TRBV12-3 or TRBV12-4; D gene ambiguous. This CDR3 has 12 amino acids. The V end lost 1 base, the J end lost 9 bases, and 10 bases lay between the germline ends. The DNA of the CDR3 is TGTGCCAGCAGTTTAGAGAGGTGGGTGCAGTACTTC. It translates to CASSLERWVQYF.

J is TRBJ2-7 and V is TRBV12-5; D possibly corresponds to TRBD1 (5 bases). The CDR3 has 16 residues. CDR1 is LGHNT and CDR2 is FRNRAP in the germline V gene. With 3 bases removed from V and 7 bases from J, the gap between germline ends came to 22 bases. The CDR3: CASGFIMGGRAREQYF. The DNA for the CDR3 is TGTGCTAGTGGTTTTATCATGGGTGGCAGGGCGCGGGAGCAGTACTTC.

The DNA of the CDR3 is TGTGCCAGCTCACTCCTAAATCAGCCCCAGCATTTT. Encoded protein: CASSLLNQPQHF. The chain links TRBV18 to TRBJ1-5; D call uncertain. In germline, CDR1 is KGHSH, CDR2 LQKENI. The CDR3 spans 12 residues. Between the trimmed V and J ends, which lost 4 bases and 4 bases, there was a span of 5 bases.

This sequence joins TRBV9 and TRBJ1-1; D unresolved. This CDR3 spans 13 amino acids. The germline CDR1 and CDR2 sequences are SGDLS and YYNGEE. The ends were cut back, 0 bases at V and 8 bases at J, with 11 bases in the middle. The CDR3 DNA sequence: TGTGCCAGCAGCGTAGCCCCAGAACAAGAAGCTTTCTTT. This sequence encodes CASSVAPEQEAFF.

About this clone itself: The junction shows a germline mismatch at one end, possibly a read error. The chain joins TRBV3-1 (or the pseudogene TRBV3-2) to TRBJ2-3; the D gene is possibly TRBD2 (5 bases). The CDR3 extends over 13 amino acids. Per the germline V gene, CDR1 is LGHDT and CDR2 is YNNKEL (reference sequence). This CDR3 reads CASSQDHRASKHF. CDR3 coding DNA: TGTGCCAGCAGCCAAGATCATCGGGCTAGCAAGCATTTT.

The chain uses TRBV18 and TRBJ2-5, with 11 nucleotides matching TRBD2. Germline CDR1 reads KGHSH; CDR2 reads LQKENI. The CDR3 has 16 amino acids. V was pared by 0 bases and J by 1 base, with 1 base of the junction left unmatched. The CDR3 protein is CASSPPGLAVQETQYF. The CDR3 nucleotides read TGTGCCAGCTCACCACCGGGACTAGCGGTCCAAGAGACCCAGTACTTC.

The CDR3 reads CASSFQGINEQYF. The CDR3 nucleotides are TGTGCCAGCAGCTTTCAGGGTATTAACGAGCAGTACTTC. This chain connects TRBV7-2 to TRBJ2-7; possible D gene TRBD1, 5 bases. Germline V gives CDR1 SGHTA, CDR2 FQGNSA. The CDR3 spans 13 residues. Trimming cost V 3 bases and J 5 bases, with 11 bases left between them.

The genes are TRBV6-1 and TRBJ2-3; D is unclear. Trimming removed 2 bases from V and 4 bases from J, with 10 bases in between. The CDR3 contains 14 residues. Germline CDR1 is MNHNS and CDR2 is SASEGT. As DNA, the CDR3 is TGTGCCAGCAGTGAATTCAGACAAGCAGATACGCAGTATTTT. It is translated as CASSEFRQADTQYF.

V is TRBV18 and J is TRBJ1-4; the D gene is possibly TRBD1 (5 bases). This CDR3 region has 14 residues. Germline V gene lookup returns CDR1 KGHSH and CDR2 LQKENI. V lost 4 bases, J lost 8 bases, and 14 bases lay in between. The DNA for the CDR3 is TGTGCCAGCTCACTCCGACAGCAGGGAGAAAAACTGTTTTTT. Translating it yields CASSLRQQGEKLFF.

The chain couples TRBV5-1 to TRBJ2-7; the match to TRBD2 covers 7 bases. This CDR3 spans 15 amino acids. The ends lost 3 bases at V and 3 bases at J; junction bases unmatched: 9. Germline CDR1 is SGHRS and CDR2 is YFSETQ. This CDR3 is CASSWDYSQNYEQYF. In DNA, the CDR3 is TGCGCCAGCAGCTGGGACTACAGTCAGAACTACGAGCAGTACTTC.

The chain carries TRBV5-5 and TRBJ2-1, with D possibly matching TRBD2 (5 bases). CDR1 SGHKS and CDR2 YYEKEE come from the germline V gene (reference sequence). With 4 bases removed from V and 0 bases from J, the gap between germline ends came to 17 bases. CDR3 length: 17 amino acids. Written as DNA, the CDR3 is TGTGCCAGCAGCACCGACCCTTTTGGGAGCTCCTACAATGAGCAGTTCTTC. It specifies CASSTDPFGSSYNEQFF.

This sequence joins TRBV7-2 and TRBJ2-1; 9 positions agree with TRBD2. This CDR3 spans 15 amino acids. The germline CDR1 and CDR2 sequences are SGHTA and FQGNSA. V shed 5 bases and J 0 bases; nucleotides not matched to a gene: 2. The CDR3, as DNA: TGTGCCAGCAGCCCGACTAGCGGCTCCTACAATGAGCAGTTCTTC. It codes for CASSPTSGSYNEQFF. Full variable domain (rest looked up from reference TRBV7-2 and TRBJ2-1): GAGVSQSPSNKVTEKGKDVELRCDPISGHTALYWYRQSLGQGLEFLIYFQGNSAPDKSGLPSDRFSAERTGGSVSTLTIQRTQQEDSAVYLCASSPTSGSYNEQFFGPGTRLTVL.

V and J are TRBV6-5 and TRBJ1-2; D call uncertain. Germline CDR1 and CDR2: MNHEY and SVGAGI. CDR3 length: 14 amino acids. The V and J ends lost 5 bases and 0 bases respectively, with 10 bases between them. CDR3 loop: CASSPPGSNYGYTF. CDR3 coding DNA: TGTGCCAGCAGTCCTCCGGGTTCTAACTATGGCTACACCTTC.

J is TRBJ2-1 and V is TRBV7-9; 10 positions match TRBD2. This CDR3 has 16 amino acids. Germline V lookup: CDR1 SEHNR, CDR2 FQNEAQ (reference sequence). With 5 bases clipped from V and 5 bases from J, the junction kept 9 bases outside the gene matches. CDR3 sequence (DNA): TGTGCCAGCAGCACGGAACTAGCGGGGCTCGACAATGAGCAGTTCTTC. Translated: CASSTELAGLDNEQFF.

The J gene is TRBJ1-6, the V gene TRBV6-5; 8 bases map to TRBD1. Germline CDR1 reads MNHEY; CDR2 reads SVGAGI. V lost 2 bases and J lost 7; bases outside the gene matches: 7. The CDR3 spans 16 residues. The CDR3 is CASSYPRDRKNSPLHF. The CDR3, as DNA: TGTGCCAGCAGTTACCCGAGGGACAGGAAAAATTCACCCCTCCACTTT.

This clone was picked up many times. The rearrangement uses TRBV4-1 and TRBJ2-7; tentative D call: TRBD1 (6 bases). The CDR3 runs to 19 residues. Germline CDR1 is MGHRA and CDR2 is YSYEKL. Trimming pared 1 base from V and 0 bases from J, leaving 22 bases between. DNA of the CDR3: TGCGCCAGCAGCCAAGTTTTTCAGGGGACCTCCTCGAGCTCCTACGAGCAGTACTTC. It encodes CASSQVFQGTSSSSYEQYF.

The CDR3 protein is CASSLGQGAYEQYF. The CDR3 region has the DNA TGTGCCAGCAGCCTGGGACAGGGGGCCTACGAGCAGTACTTC. The V call is TRBV7-2, the J call TRBJ2-7; 11 nucleotides match TRBD1. In germline, CDR1 is SGHTA, CDR2 FQGNSA. The CDR3 consists of 14 residues. V was clipped by 5 bases and J by 2 bases; unmatched bases: 2.

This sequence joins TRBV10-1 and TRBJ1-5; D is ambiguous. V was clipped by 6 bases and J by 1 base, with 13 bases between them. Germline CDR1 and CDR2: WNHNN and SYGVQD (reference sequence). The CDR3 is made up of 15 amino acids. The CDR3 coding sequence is TGCGCCAGCAGGGATAAGGAGGCGAGCAATCAGCCCCAGCATTTT. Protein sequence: CASRDKEASNQPQHF.

The CDR3 sequence is CASSVGGQAIETQYF. The DNA of the CDR3 is TGTGCCAGCAGCGTAGGGGGACAGGCTATCGAGACCCAGTACTTC. The chain uses TRBV9 and TRBJ2-5, with 8 nucleotides matching TRBD1. Germline V lookup: CDR1 SGDLS, CDR2 YYNGEE. Germline trimming cut 0 bases from V and 5 bases from J; bases unmatched to any gene: 6. The CDR3 has 15 amino acids. The full variable domain, rest sourced from reference TRBV9 and TRBJ2-5, is DSGVTQTPKHLITATGQRVTLRCSPRSGDLSVYWYQQSLDQGLQFLIQYYNGEERAKGNILERFSAQQFPDLHSELNLSSLELGDSALYFCASSVGGQAIETQYFGPGTRLLVL.

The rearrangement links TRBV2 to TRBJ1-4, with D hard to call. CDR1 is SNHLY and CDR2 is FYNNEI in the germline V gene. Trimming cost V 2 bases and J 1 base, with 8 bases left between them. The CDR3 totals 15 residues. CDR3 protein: CASSESRLTNEKLFF. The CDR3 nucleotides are TGTGCCAGCAGTGAATCGCGGCTAACTAATGAAAAACTGTTTTTT. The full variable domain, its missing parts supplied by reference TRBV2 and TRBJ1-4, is EPEVTQTPSHQVTQMGQEVILRCVPISNHLYFYWYRQILGQKVEFLVSFYNNEISEKSEIFDDQFSVERPDGSNFTLKIRSTKLEDSAMYFCASSESRLTNEKLFFGSGTQLSVL.

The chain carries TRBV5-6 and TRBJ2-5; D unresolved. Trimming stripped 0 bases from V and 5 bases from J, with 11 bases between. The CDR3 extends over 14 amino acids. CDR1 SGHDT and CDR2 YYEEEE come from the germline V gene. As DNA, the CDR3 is TGTGCCAGCAGCTTGGCCGGAATGGGCGAGACCCAGTACTTC. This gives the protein CASSLAGMGETQYF.

CDR3 sequence: CASISDRVNAGELFF. DNA of the CDR3: TGTGCCAGCATCTCGGACAGGGTTAATGCCGGGGAGCTGTTTTTT. The V call is TRBV7-2, the J call TRBJ2-2, with 8 bases lining up with TRBD1. The germline CDR1 and CDR2 sequences are SGHTA and FQGNSA. The V and J ends lost 7 bases and 6 bases, in that order; junction bases with no gene match: 10. This CDR3 is built from 15 residues.

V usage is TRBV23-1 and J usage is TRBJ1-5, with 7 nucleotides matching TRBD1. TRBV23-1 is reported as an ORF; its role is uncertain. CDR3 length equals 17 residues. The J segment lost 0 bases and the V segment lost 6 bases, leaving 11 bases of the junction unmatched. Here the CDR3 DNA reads TGCGCCAGCAGCCGAGAACGGGACAGACATAGCAATCAGCCCCAGCATTTT. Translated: CASSRERDRHSNQPQHF.

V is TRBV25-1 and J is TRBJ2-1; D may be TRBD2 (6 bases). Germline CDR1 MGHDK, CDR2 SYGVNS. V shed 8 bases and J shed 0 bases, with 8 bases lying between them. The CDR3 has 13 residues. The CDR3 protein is CASRESSYNEQFF. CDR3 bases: TGTGCCAGCCGGGAGAGCTCCTACAATGAGCAGTTCTTC.

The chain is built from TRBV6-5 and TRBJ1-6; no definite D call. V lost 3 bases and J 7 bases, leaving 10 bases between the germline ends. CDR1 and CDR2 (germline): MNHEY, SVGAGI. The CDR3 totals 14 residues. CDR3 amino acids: CASSYVPRNSPLHF. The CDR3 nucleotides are TGTGCCAGCAGTTATGTCCCTAGGAATTCACCCCTCCACTTT.

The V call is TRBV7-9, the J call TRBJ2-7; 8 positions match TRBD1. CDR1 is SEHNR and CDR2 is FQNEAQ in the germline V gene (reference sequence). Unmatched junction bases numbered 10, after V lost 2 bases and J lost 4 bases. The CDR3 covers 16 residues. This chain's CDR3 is CASSLWGSQGAYEQYF. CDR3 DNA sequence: TGTGCCAGCAGCTTATGGGGCTCCCAGGGGGCTTACGAGCAGTACTTC.